What follows is one TCR beta chain and its context. Its antigen is unidentified. The V and J ends lost 0 bases and 11 bases respectively, with 16 bases between them. CDR1 is SQVTM, CDR2 ANQGSEA, per germline. The CDR3 is 13 amino acids. Measured with immunoSEQ multiplex PCR; TCRdb has only the in-frame clones, and not every one. The sample has under 6,000 clones, approximately 30% seen once. This sample was included in a study of T cells in localized non-small cell lung cancer. Study results and caveats: Compared with tumor, uninvolved adjacent lung displayed greater T cell clonality, ranking highest overall. Because sequencing included only one region (of the tumor), heterogeneity remains possible. Researchers found a median approximately 50 of the top 100 tumor clones in adjacent lung.

V is TRBV29-1 and J is TRBJ1-1, with a weak D call TRBD1 (6 bases). The receptor was isolated from a man aged 40 to 75 with stage III squamous cell lung carcinoma. Sequencing was performed on lung tumor tissue, taken before any cancer treatment. This CDR3 is CSVEDPHRESAFF. In nucleotides, the CDR3 is TGCAGCGTTGAAGACCCTCACAGGGAATCGGCTTTCTTT.